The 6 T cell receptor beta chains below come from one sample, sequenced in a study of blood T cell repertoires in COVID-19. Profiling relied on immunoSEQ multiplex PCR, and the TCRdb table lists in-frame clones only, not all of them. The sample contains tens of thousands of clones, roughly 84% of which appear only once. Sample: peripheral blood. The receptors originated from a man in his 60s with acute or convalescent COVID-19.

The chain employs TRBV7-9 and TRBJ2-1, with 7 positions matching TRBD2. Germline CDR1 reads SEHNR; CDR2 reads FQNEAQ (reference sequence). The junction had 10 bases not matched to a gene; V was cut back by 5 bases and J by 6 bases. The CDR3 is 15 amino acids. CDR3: CASSAGTGEGNEQFF. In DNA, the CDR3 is TGTGCCAGCAGCGCTGGAACCGGGGAGGGCAATGAGCAGTTCTTC.

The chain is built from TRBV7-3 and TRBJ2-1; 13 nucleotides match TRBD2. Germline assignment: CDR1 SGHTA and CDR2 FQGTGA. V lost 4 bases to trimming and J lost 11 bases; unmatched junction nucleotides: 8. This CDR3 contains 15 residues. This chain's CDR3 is CASSSWTSGGGKQFF. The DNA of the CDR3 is TGTGCCAGCAGCTCTTGGACTAGCGGGGGCGGTAAGCAGTTCTTC. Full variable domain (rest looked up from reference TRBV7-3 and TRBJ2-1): GAGVSQTPSNKVTEKGKYVELRCDPISGHTALYWYRQSLGQGPEFLIYFQGTGAADDSGLPNDRFFAVRPEGSVSTLKIQRTERGDSAVYLCASSSWTSGGGKQFFGPGTRLTVL.

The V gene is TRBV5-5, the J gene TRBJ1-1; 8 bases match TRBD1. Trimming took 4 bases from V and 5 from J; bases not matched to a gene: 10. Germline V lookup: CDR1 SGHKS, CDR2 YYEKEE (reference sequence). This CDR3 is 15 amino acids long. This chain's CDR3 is CASSAEWTGRTEAFF. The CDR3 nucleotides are TGTGCCAGCAGCGCCGAATGGACAGGGAGGACTGAAGCTTTCTTT.

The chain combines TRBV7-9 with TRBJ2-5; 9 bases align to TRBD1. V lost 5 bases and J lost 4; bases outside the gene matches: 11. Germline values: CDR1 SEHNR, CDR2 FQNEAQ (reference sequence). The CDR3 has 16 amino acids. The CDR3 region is CASSPDRGGLGETQYF. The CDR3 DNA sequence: TGTGCCAGCAGCCCGGACAGGGGAGGGCTGGGAGAGACCCAGTACTTC. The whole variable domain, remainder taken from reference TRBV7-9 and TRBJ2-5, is DTGVSQNPRHKITKRGQNVTFRCDPISEHNRLYWYRQTLGQGPEFLTYFQNEAQLEKSRLLSDRFSAERPKGSFSTLEIQRTEQGDSAMYLCASSPDRGGLGETQYFGPGTRLLVL.

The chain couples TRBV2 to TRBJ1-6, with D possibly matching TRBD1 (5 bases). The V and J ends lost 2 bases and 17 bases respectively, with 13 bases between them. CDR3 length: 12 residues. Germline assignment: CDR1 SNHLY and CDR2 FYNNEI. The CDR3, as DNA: TGTGCCAGCAGTGAATGGGGCAGCCTATTCCACTTT. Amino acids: CASSEWGSLFHF.

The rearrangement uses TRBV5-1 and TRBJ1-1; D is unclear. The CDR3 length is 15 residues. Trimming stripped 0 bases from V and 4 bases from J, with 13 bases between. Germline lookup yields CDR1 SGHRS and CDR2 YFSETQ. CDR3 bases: TGCGCCAGCAGCTTGGTTCAGACCCGAGGCACTGAAGCTTTCTTT. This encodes CASSLVQTRGTEAFF.